The 6 T cell receptor beta chains given below trace back to one sample, sequenced in a study of CD4+ T cells in melanoma. Here immunoSEQ multiplex PCR was the method, and the copy in TCRdb shows in-frame clones only, minus some. The table records about 140,000 clones, about 90% of them present only once. These receptors all stem from a human donor with melanoma.

The chain recombines TRBV29-1 with TRBJ2-5; TRBD1 agrees at 9 bases. The CDR3 loop spans 13 amino acids. Germline V gives CDR1 SQVTM, CDR2 ANQGSEA. Trimming at V came to 7 bases and at J to 5 bases, leaving 8 bases not matched to a gene. DNA for the CDR3: TGCAGCGGCAATCGACAGGGGGGCGAGACCCAGTACTTC. Its translation is CSGNRQGGETQYF.

This chain links TRBV6-1 with TRBJ1-5, with 7 bases lining up with TRBD1. The ends lost 10 bases at V and 2 bases at J; junction bases unmatched: 11. The CDR3 extends over 15 amino acids. Per the germline V gene, CDR1 is MNHNS and CDR2 is SASEGT. CDR3 in DNA: TGTGCCACTTCCACAGACAGGGCTGGCAATCAGCCCCAGCATTTT. Amino acids: CATSTDRAGNQPQHF.

Concerning this clone: One end of the junction is discordant with germline, which a read error may explain. V and J are TRBV2 and TRBJ1-4; TRBD1 might be the D (5 bases). This CDR3 is built from 14 residues. CDR1 is SNHLY and CDR2 is FYNNEI in the germline V gene. The CDR3 spells CASSDTTANEKLFF. CDR3 in DNA: TGTGCCAGCAGTGACACGACAGCTAACGAAAAACTGTTTTTT.

This clone was observed a handful of times. This chain's CDR3 is CASSATGLPETQYF. In DNA, the CDR3 is TGTGCCAGCAGCGCTACAGGGTTACCAGAGACCCAGTACTTC. The chain carries TRBV7-7 and TRBJ2-5, with a possible D match to TRBD1 (6 bases). Germline CDR1 and CDR2: SSHAT and FNYEAQ (reference sequence). This CDR3 has 14 amino acids. V shed 5 bases and J shed 4 bases, with 14 bases lying between them.

The chain has TRBV5-1 and TRBJ1-6; no clear D. V lost 0 bases to trimming and J lost 0 bases, with 4 bases between them. Germline V CDR1 and CDR2: SGHRS, YFSETQ. This CDR3 is 15 amino acids long. CDR3 protein: CASSLESSYNSPLHF. The DNA for the CDR3 is TGCGCCAGCAGCTTGGAGAGCTCCTATAATTCACCCCTCCACTTT. The full variable domain, rest sourced from reference TRBV5-1 and TRBJ1-6, is KAGVTQTPRYLIKTRGQQVTLSCSPISGHRSVSWYQQTPGQGLQFLFEYFSETQRNKGNFPGRFSGRQFSNSRSEMNVSTLELGDSALYLCASSLESSYNSPLHFGNGTRLTVT.

V and J are TRBV5-4 and TRBJ2-7; D is unclear. The germline V gene encodes CDR1 SGHNT and CDR2 YYREEE (reference sequence). The CDR3 is made up of 15 amino acids. V lost 0 bases and J lost 2, with 12 bases in between. This CDR3 reads CASSLGPGGTYEQYF. The CDR3 region has the DNA TGTGCCAGCAGCTTGGGTCCGGGCGGTACCTACGAGCAGTACTTC.